This T cell receptor (beta chain) originates from a study of cytomegalovirus exposure and HLA in healthy donors. Concerning this clone itself: Its antigen is not known.

V shed 6 bases and J shed 2 bases, with 14 bases lying between them. Germline loops: CDR1 MNHEY, CDR2 SVGAGI. The CDR3 sequence is 15 residues long. Study outcomes and limitations: Among donors in an Asian-associated ancestry cluster, a later analysis reportedly found fewer N-insertions than the roughly 700-donor mean. The majority of CMV-associated TCR beta chains were reported as apparently HLA-restricted in a later analysis. No immune exposure information besides CMV serostatus was available. Some highly shared sequence variants likely arose as a pipeline artifact.

The primer mix had 60 Vbeta and 13 Jbeta primers. The method was immunoSEQ multiplex PCR; TCRdb's version includes in-frame clones alone and lacks a portion of them. The profile shows about 120,000 clones, roughly 80% of them singletons. The material sequenced was PBMCs. The V call is TRBV6-5, the J call TRBJ1-3, with no clear D. The clonotype comes from a woman aged 25 to 39 in good health and CMV-seropositive. The CDR3 nucleotides read TGTGCCAGCAGCCCGAGTGTTTCCACTGGAAACACCATATATTTT. This translates into CASSPSVSTGNTIYF.